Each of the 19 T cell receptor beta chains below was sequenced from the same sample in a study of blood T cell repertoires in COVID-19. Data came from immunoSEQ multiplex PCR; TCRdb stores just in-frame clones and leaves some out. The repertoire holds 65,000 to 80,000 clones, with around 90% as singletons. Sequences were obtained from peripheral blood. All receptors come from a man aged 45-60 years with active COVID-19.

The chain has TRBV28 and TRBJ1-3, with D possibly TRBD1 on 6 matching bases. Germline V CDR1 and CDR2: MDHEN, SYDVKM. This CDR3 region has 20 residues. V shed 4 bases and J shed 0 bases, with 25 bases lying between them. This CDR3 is CASSSFRDGGHSGSGNTIYF. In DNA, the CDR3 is TGTGCCAGCAGTTCCTTTAGGGACGGGGGGCATAGTGGCTCTGGAAACACCATATATTTT.

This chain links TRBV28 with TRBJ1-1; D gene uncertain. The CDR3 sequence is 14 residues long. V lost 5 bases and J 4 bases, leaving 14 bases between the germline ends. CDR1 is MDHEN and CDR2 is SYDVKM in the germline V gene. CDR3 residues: CASSPRHHSTEAFF. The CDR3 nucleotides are TGTGCCAGCAGTCCCCGACACCATTCCACTGAAGCTTTCTTT.

CDR3 DNA: TGTGCCAGCAGCCCGACGACAGGGATATCTCCTACGGACGACGAGCAGTACTTC. Protein product: CASSPTTGISPTDDEQYF. The chain uses TRBV7-3 and TRBJ2-7; 7 bases match TRBD1. The CDR3 is made up of 18 amino acids. V gave up 5 bases and J gave up 5 bases; unmatched junction bases: 21. The V gene's germline CDR1 is SGHTA and CDR2 FQGTGA.

CDR3 protein: CASRELFLADTGELFF. CDR3 DNA sequence: TGTGCCAGCAGGGAACTTTTTCTAGCGGACACCGGGGAGCTGTTTTTT. The chain is built from TRBV6-1 and TRBJ2-2; 7 bases map to TRBD2. Trimming at V came to 6 bases and at J to 3 bases, leaving 10 bases not matched to a gene. CDR1 and CDR2 from the germline V gene are MNHNS and SASEGT. The CDR3 length is 16 residues.

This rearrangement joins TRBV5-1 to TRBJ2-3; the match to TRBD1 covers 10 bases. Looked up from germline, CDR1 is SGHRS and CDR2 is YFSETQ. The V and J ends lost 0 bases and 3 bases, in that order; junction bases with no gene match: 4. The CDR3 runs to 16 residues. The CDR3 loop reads CASSLAPGQGTDTQYF. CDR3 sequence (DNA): TGCGCCAGCAGCTTGGCCCCGGGACAGGGGACAGATACGCAGTATTTT.

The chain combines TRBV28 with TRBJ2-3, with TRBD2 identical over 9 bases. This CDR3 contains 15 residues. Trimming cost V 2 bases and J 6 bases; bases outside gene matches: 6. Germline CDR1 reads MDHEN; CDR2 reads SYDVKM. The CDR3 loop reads CASSLEASGKDTQYF. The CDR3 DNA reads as TGTGCCAGCAGTTTAGAGGCTAGCGGGAAGGATACGCAGTATTTT.

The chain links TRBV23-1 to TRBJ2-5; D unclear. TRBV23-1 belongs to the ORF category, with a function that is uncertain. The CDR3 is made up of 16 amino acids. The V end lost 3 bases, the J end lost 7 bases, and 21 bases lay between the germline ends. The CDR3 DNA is TGCGCCAGCAGTCACTTAGGAGAGACCCCCGACCGGACCCAGTACTTC. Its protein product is CASSHLGETPDRTQYF.

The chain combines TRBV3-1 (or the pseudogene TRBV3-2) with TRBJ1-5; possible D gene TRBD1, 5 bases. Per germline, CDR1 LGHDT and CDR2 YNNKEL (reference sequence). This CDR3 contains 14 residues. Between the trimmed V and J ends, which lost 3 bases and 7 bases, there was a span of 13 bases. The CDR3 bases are TGTGCCAGCAGCCAGATCGCAGGGAACCAGCCCCAGCATTTT. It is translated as CASSQIAGNQPQHF.

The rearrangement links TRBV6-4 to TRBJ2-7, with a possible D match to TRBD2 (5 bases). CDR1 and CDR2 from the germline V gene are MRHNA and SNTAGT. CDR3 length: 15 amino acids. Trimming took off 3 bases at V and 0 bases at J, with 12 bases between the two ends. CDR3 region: CASSERAGSSYEQYF. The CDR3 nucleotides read TGTGCCAGCAGTGAGAGGGCGGGCAGCTCCTACGAGCAGTACTTC.

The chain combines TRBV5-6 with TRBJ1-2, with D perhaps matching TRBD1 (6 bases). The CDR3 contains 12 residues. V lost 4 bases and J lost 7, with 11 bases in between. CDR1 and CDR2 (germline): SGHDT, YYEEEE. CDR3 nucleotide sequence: TGTGCCAGCAGCCAGACAGGTCTTGGCTACACCTTC. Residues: CASSQTGLGYTF. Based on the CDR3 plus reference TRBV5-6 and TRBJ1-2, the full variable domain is DAGVTQSPTHLIKTRGQQVTLRCSPKSGHDTVSWYQQALGQGPQFIFQYYEEEERQRGNFPDRFSGHQFPNYSSELNVNALLLGDSALYLCASSQTGLGYTFGSGTRLTVV.

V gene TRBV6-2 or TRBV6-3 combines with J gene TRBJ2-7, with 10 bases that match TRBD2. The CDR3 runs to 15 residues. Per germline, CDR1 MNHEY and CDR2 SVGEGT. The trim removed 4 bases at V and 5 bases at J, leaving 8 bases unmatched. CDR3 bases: TGTGCCAGCAGTTCCCAACTAGCGGGGAGGGACGAGCAGTACTTC. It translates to CASSSQLAGRDEQYF.

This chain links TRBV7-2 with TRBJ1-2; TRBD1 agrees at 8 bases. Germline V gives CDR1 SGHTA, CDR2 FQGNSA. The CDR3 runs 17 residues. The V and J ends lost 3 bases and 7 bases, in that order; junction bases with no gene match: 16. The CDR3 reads CASSFTPLYRGKSGYTF. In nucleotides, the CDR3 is TGTGCCAGCAGCTTTACGCCGCTCTACAGGGGGAAGAGTGGCTACACCTTC.

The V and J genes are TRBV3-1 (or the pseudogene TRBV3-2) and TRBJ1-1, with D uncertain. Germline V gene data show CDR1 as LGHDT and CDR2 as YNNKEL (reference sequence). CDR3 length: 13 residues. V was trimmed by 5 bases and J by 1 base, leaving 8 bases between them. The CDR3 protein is CASSSRSNTEAFF. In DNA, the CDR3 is TGTGCCAGCAGCTCCCGTTCGAACACTGAAGCTTTCTTT.

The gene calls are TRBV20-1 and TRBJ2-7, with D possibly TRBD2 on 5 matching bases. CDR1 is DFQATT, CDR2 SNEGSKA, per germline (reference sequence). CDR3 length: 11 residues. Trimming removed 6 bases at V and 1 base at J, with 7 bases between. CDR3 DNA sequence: TGCAGTGCGTGGAGGTCCTACGAGCAGTACTTC. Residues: CSAWRSYEQYF.

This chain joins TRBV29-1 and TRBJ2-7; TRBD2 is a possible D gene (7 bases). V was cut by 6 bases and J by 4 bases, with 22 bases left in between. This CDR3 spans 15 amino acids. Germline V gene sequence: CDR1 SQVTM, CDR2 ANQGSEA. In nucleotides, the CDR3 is TGCAGCGTCGCCGGGACTACCGAAAGGGGGTACGAGCAGTACTTC. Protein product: CSVAGTTERGYEQYF.

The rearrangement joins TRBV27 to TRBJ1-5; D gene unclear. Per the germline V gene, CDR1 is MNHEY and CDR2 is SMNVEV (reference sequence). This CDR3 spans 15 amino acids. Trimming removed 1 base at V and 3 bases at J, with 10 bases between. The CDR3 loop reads CASSLYGTFNQPQHF. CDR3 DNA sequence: TGTGCCAGCAGTTTATATGGCACCTTCAATCAGCCCCAGCATTTT.

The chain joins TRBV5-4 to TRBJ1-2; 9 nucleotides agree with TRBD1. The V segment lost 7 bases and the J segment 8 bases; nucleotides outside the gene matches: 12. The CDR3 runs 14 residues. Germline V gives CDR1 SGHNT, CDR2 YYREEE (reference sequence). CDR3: CASQPDRGSGGYTF. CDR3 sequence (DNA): TGTGCCAGCCAACCGGACAGGGGTTCGGGGGGCTACACCTTC.

As DNA, the CDR3 is TGTGCCAGCGGGACCGGGACAGGGAGGCATCAGCCCCAGCATTTT. It encodes CASGTGTGRHQPQHF. The rearrangement joins TRBV28 to TRBJ1-5; 9 bases fit TRBD1. The CDR3 is made up of 15 amino acids. The J segment lost 5 bases and the V segment lost 8 bases, leaving 10 bases of the junction unmatched. Germline V gene sequence: CDR1 MDHEN, CDR2 SYDVKM.

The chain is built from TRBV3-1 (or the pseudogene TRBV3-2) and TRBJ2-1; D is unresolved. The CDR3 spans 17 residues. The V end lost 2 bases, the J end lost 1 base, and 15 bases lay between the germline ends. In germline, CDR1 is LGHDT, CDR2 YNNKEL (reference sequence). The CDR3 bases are TGTGCCAGCAGCCAACACATAAACCGCTTATCCTACAATGAGCAGTTCTTC. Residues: CASSQHINRLSYNEQFF.